These 3 T cell receptor beta chains were sequenced from one sample in a study of CD8+ T cells in alopecia areata (dated by TCRdb to the late 2010s). Library construction relied on the immunoSEQ multiplex PCR assay. RNA was extracted from all samples and reverse transcribed into cDNA as template for TCR sequencing. Drawn from immuneACCESS, this table holds only the in-frame rearrangements with V and J called that TCRdb kept. Clones are partly lost; checked studies trace under half to an unresolved V gene and leave the rest unexplained. The sample profile shows roughly 6,800 clones; 64% of them were found once. 15% to 20% of the sample is in the top ten clones. The sample's time point label, in plain terms: baseline before oral tofacitinib. Peripheral blood and lesional scalp punch biopsies were obtained from patients with alopecia areata. The sequenced sample was skin, obtained at week 0. Receptor source: a human donor with alopecia areata.

V gene TRBV9 combines with J gene TRBJ2-5, with D perhaps matching TRBD2 (5 bases). Germline CDR1 is SGDLS and CDR2 is YYNGEE. The CDR3 loop spans 14 amino acids. Trimming stripped 4 bases from V and 5 bases from J, with 15 bases between. The CDR3 loop reads CASSPSVEVETQYF. The CDR3 DNA reads as TGTGCCAGCAGCCCCAGCGTGGAGGTCGAGACCCAGTACTTC.

This clone occurred once. As DNA, the CDR3 is TGTGCCAGCAGCTTGGCGCGGTACAATGAGCAGTTCTTC. It is translated as CASSLARYNEQFF. V usage is TRBV5-8 and J usage is TRBJ2-1; D gene unclear. Trimming cost V 0 bases and J 4 bases, with 5 bases left between them. Germline V gene lookup returns CDR1 SGHTS and CDR2 YDEGEE. This CDR3 region has 13 residues.

As regards this clone: A junction end diverges from the germline sequence, so it may reflect a read error. The chain carries TRBV28 and TRBJ2-4; 7 positions agree with TRBD1. The CDR3 length is 16 residues. Germline CDR1 MDHEN, CDR2 SYDVKM. CDR3 sequence reads: CASSKSSWDSKNIQYF. The CDR3 region has the DNA TGTGCCAGCAGTAAGAGCTCCTGGGACAGCAAAAACATTCAGTATTTC.